This T cell receptor beta chain was found in a study of blood T cells in healthy people across ages. Whole-study findings and limits: There was a strong correlation between TCR beta diversity and naive T cell percentage. Those diversity estimates obtained from one million T cells were thought to be underestimates. Long-lived donors exceeded aged donors in naive CD4+ cells and diversity.

Together with a sample-barcoded 5' primer, a J-beta primer mix was included in a second PCR lasting about 6 to 12 cycles. TCRdb analysed the 5' RACE reads with MiXCR anew, one entry per CDR3 protein. The table has about 1.6 million distinct CDR3 sequences, about 32% seen once. Note on this clonotype: Its target is unknown.

Every donor contributed about 10 milliliters of peripheral blood by blood draw. The sample taken for sequencing was blood. The origin of this receptor is a young woman in good health.

CDR3 protein: CATSRWEQPASTDTQYF. CDR3 sequence (DNA): TGTGCCACCAGCAGGTGGGAACAGCCCGCTAGCACAGATACGCAGTATTTT. The rearrangement joins TRBV15 to TRBJ2-3; D gene unclear. The CDR3 loop spans 17 amino acids. Germline values: CDR1 LNHNV, CDR2 YYDKDF (reference sequence). Between the trimmed V and J ends, which lost 3 bases and 0 bases, there was a span of 16 bases. Full variable domain (remainder filled in from reference TRBV15 and TRBJ2-3): DAMVIQNPRYQVTQFGKPVTLSCSQTLNHNVMYWYQQKSSQAPKLLFHYYDKDFNNEADTPDNFQSRRPNTSFCFLDIRSPGLGDTAMYLCATSRWEQPASTDTQYFGPGTRLTVL.